These 27 T cell receptor beta chains share one sample of origin, sequenced in a study of blood T cell repertoires in COVID-19. The table came from immunoSEQ multiplex PCR; TCRdb's copy has only in-frame clones and leaves some out. The data contain 200,000 to 250,000 clones, roughly 89% of them singletons. The sequencing input was peripheral blood. The origin of the receptors is a young man who had recovered from COVID-19.

This clone was seen once. This chain links TRBV4-1 with TRBJ2-6; D unclear. This CDR3 comprises 15 residues. Deletions cut 1 base from V and 7 bases from J, with 11 bases between. In germline, CDR1 is MGHRA, CDR2 YSYEKL. The chain's CDR3 is CASSQGHSIANVLTF. In DNA, the CDR3 is TGCGCCAGCAGCCAAGGACATAGTATCGCCAACGTCCTGACTTTC.

This chain links TRBV5-1 with TRBJ2-2, with 11 positions matching TRBD2. Germline V gene sequence: CDR1 SGHRS, CDR2 YFSETQ. V trimming: 4 bases; J trimming: 5 bases; junction bases outside the gene matches: 4. The CDR3 contains 15 residues. Here the CDR3 reads CASSRGLAATGELFF. The DNA of the CDR3 is TGCGCCAGCAGCCGGGGACTAGCGGCGACCGGGGAGCTGTTTTTT.

The chain has TRBV29-1 and TRBJ1-1, with a tentative D call TRBD1 (6 bases). V was trimmed by 7 bases and J by 7 bases, leaving 13 bases between them. The germline CDR1 and CDR2 sequences are SQVTM and ANQGSEA. The CDR3 contains 11 residues. CDR3 sequence (DNA): TGCAGCGCAACTCGACAGGATGAAGCTTTCTTT. Translating it yields CSATRQDEAFF.

The chain links TRBV15 to TRBJ1-2; the D gene is possibly TRBD1 (6 bases). The CDR3 contains 15 residues. Germline CDR1 and CDR2: LNHNV and YYDKDF (reference sequence). The V end was cut by 5 bases, the J end by 4 bases, with 17 bases between. CDR3 in DNA: TGTGCCACCAGCGGACGGGGGGCTAGGGGCTATGGCTACACCTTC. Its protein product is CATSGRGARGYGYTF.

V is TRBV3-1 (or the pseudogene TRBV3-2) and J is TRBJ1-1, with D uncertain. The V gene lost 0 bases and the J gene lost 1 base, with 9 bases spanning the gap. There are 15 residues in the CDR3. The germline V gene has CDR1 LGHDT and CDR2 YNNKEL (reference sequence). CDR3 bases: TGTGCCAGCAGCCAAGAGCTACAGCCGAACACTGAAGCTTTCTTT. It yields the protein CASSQELQPNTEAFF.

This sequence joins TRBV3-1 (or the pseudogene TRBV3-2) and TRBJ2-2; TRBD2 might be the D (5 bases). Germline V gene data show CDR1 as LGHDT and CDR2 as YNNKEL (reference sequence). V lost 4 bases, J lost 5 bases, and 14 bases lay in between. The CDR3 loop spans 15 amino acids. This CDR3 is CASSPDSVGTGELFF. Written as DNA, the CDR3 is TGTGCCAGCAGCCCGGACTCAGTCGGTACCGGGGAGCTGTTTTTT.

This chain uses TRBV29-1 with TRBJ2-7; 7 bases fit TRBD2. This CDR3 contains 12 residues. CDR1 and CDR2 from the germline V gene are SQVTM and ANQGSEA. J was trimmed by 2 bases and V by 5 bases; bases with no gene match: 3. As DNA, the CDR3 is TGCAGCGTTACGGGGGGTCCCTACGAGCAGTACTTC. This gives the protein CSVTGGPYEQYF.

The chain employs TRBV14 and TRBJ1-6; the D is unclear. Germline assignment: CDR1 SGHDN and CDR2 FVKESK. Trimming removed 0 bases from V and 8 bases from J, with 11 bases in between. The CDR3 has 15 residues. Here the CDR3 reads CASSQDLFAHSPLHF. The CDR3 DNA reads as TGTGCCAGCAGCCAAGACCTATTCGCCCATTCACCCCTCCACTTT.

The chain has TRBV7-9 and TRBJ1-1; D ambiguous. Between the trimmed V and J ends, which lost 1 base and 1 base, there was a span of 10 bases. Germline V CDR1 and CDR2: SEHNR, FQNEAQ (reference sequence). The CDR3 extends over 15 amino acids. The CDR3 nucleotides read TGTGCCAGCAGCTTAGAACCGAGCGGGAACACTGAAGCTTTCTTT. Its protein is CASSLEPSGNTEAFF.

The chain employs TRBV5-1 and TRBJ2-3, with 10 bases fitting TRBD2. Germline lookup yields CDR1 SGHRS and CDR2 YFSETQ. CDR3 size: 17 residues. J lost 0 bases, V lost 1 base, and 5 bases had no gene match. CDR3 residues: CASSLYLAGASTDTQYF. For the CDR3, the DNA is TGCGCCAGCAGCTTGTATCTAGCGGGGGCCAGCACAGATACGCAGTATTTT.

The genes are TRBV5-4 and TRBJ2-7; 8 bases line up with TRBD1. The CDR3 spans 14 residues. The V gene's germline CDR1 is SGHNT and CDR2 YYREEE (reference sequence). The V and J ends lost 4 bases and 3 bases, in that order; junction bases with no gene match: 6. The CDR3 region has the DNA TGTGCCAGCAGCCTGACAGGGGTCCTCTACGAGCAGTACTTC. It translates to CASSLTGVLYEQYF.

The CDR3 DNA is TGTGCCAGCAGCCCCCTTCATAGCGGGGGTCCACGCTCCTACAATGAGCAGTTCTTC. Its protein product is CASSPLHSGGPRSYNEQFF. The rearrangement uses TRBV5-6 and TRBJ2-1; the match to TRBD2 covers 9 bases. Per germline, CDR1 SGHDT and CDR2 YYEEEE. Trimming cost V 4 bases and J 0 bases; bases outside gene matches: 14. This CDR3 is 19 amino acids long.

The chain uses TRBV5-6 and TRBJ1-1, with D possibly matching TRBD1 (5 bases). Germline CDR1 and CDR2: SGHDT and YYEEEE. The CDR3 sequence is 11 residues long. The ends were cut back, 1 base at V and 7 bases at J, with 5 bases in the middle. CDR3 region: CASSLTGEAFF. In DNA, the CDR3 is TGTGCCAGCAGCTTGACAGGTGAAGCTTTCTTT.

In DNA, the CDR3 is TGTGCCAGCAGTGACTCTCCCGCTACCAGCACAGATACGCAGTATTTT. The encoded protein is CASSDSPATSTDTQYF. The V call is TRBV6-4, the J call TRBJ2-3; unclear D gene. V was shortened by 0 bases and J by 0 bases, with 10 bases between the two germline ends. The CDR3 is 16 amino acids. Per the germline V gene, CDR1 is MRHNA and CDR2 is SNTAGT.

This clone was counted between two and nine times. This chain links TRBV11-2 with TRBJ2-7; 10 positions agree with TRBD1. Losses at the gene ends were 5 bases for V and 5 bases for J; bases not matched to a gene: 9. Germline CDR1 and CDR2: SGHAT and FQNNGV. The CDR3 sequence is 15 residues long. The CDR3 nucleotides are TGTGCCAGCAGCCGATCCGGGACAGGGGCCCACGAGCAGTACTTC. Its protein is CASSRSGTGAHEQYF.

This chain connects TRBV9 to TRBJ1-4, with a possible D match to TRBD1 (5 bases). The V end was cut by 3 bases, the J end by 0 bases, with 9 bases between. The CDR3 spans 15 residues. Germline assignment: CDR1 SGDLS and CDR2 YYNGEE. CDR3 protein: CASSAAGTTNEKLFF. The CDR3 DNA follows: TGTGCCAGCAGCGCCGCAGGGACAACTAATGAAAAACTGTTTTTT.

CDR3 sequence reads: CASSYGDSSNQPQHF. The DNA for the CDR3 is TGTGCCAGCAGTTACGGGGACAGTTCCAATCAGCCCCAGCATTTT. The rearrangement links TRBV6-2 or TRBV6-3 to TRBJ1-5; 7 bases line up with TRBD1. Trimming cost V 2 bases and J 3 bases; bases outside gene matches: 4. Germline CDR1 is MNHEY and CDR2 is SVGEGT. CDR3 length equals 15 residues.

The rearrangement joins TRBV15 to TRBJ2-3, with a possible D match to TRBD1 (5 bases). The CDR3 extends over 15 amino acids. The V gene lost 0 bases and the J gene lost 2 bases, with 9 bases spanning the gap. Germline CDR1 is LNHNV and CDR2 is YYDKDF (reference sequence). The CDR3 sequence: CATSRDQGNTDTQYF. DNA for the CDR3: TGTGCCACCAGCAGAGACCAGGGAAACACAGATACGCAGTATTTT.

The chain's CDR3 is CASNTGVSNQPQHF. DNA of the CDR3: TGTGCCAGCAATACAGGGGTTAGCAATCAGCCCCAGCATTTT. The rearrangement links TRBV27 to TRBJ1-5; 7 bases are a match to TRBD1. With V trimmed by 7 bases and J by 0 bases, 3 bases remained unmatched. CDR1 is MNHEY, CDR2 SMNVEV, per germline (reference sequence). There are 14 residues in the CDR3.

On this clone: Within the sample, other DNA sequences also encode this same CDR3. The genes are TRBV5-1 and TRBJ2-3; tentative D call: TRBD2 (7 bases). CDR3 length: 14 amino acids. The V gene's germline CDR1 is SGHRS and CDR2 YFSETQ. The V end was cut by 0 bases, the J end by 4 bases, with 9 bases between. CDR3 DNA: TGCGCCAGCAGCTTGGGGGGGGGCGCAGATACGCAGTATTTT. It encodes CASSLGGGADTQYF.

The chain recombines TRBV6-1 with TRBJ1-5; D uncertain. Germline V CDR1 and CDR2: MNHNS, SASEGT. V was cut by 1 base and J by 7 bases, with 14 bases left in between. The CDR3 totals 15 residues. The CDR3 DNA reads as TGTGCCAGCAGTGAAGATTTGGCCAACTACCAGCCCCAGCATTTT. Its translation is CASSEDLANYQPQHF.

This chain links TRBV6-6 with TRBJ1-2, with D possibly TRBD1 on 6 matching bases. Germline V gene lookup returns CDR1 MNHNY and CDR2 SVGAGI (reference sequence). The CDR3 extends over 15 amino acids. Between the trimmed V and J ends, which lost 2 bases and 6 bases, there was a span of 16 bases. In DNA form, the CDR3 reads TGTGCCAGCAGTTACCGTCCGGGGCAGGGGAATGGCTACACCTTC. Residues: CASSYRPGQGNGYTF.

This chain connects TRBV7-8 to TRBJ2-7; 8 bases are a match to TRBD1. CDR3 size: 15 residues. Germline assignment: CDR1 SGHVS and CDR2 FQNEAQ. The ends lost 5 bases at V and 2 bases at J; junction bases unmatched: 8. The CDR3 DNA is TGTGCCAGCAGCCTCGACAGGGGACAAACCTACGAGCAGTACTTC. This sequence encodes CASSLDRGQTYEQYF. Combining the CDR3 with reference TRBV7-8 and TRBJ2-7 gives the whole variable domain GAGVSQSPRYKVAKRGQDVALRCDPISGHVSLFWYQQALGQGPEFLTYFQNEAQLDKSGLPSDRFFAERPEGSVSTLKIQRTQQEDSAVYLCASSLDRGQTYEQYFGPGTRLTVT.

The J gene is TRBJ2-3, the V gene TRBV2, with 7 bases fitting TRBD2. Unmatched junction bases numbered 4, after V lost 4 bases and J lost 0 bases. CDR3 length: 15 amino acids. Germline V gene lookup returns CDR1 SNHLY and CDR2 FYNNEI. CDR3 loop: CASSVPSGSTDTQYF. As DNA, the CDR3 is TGTGCCAGCAGTGTGCCTAGCGGTAGCACAGATACGCAGTATTTT.

The chain couples TRBV18 to TRBJ1-3, with 7 positions matching TRBD1. Per germline, CDR1 KGHSH and CDR2 LQKENI. The CDR3 has 13 residues. The trim removed 3 bases at V and 4 bases at J, leaving 0 bases unmatched. The CDR3 nucleotides read TGTGCCAGCTCACCGGGACAGGGAAACACCATATATTTT. Amino acids: CASSPGQGNTIYF. Supplemented by reference TRBV18 and TRBJ1-3, the full variable domain reads NAGVMQNPRHLVRRRGQEARLRCSPMKGHSHVYWYRQLPEEGLKFMVYLQKENIIDESGMPKERFSAEFPKEGPSILRIQQVVRGDSAAYFCASSPGQGNTIYFGEGSWLTVV.

The chain couples TRBV9 to TRBJ1-2; D perhaps matches TRBD1 (6 bases). The V and J ends lost 5 bases and 8 bases respectively, with 25 bases between them. CDR3 length: 16 amino acids. Germline CDR1 is SGDLS and CDR2 is YYNGEE. CDR3 in DNA: TGTGCCAGCAGTCGGACTTACAGGGAGAACTTGAGGGGCTACACCTTC. Its protein is CASSRTYRENLRGYTF.

The chain is built from TRBV29-1 and TRBJ2-7; D gene uncertain. Trimming pared 0 bases from V and 0 bases from J, leaving 6 bases between. Germline V gene lookup returns CDR1 SQVTM and CDR2 ANQGSEA. The CDR3 contains 13 residues. Here the CDR3 DNA reads TGCAGCGTTGAAGACATGAGCTCCTACGAGCAGTACTTC. It specifies CSVEDMSSYEQYF.